Presented here are 31 T cell receptor beta chains from one specimen sequenced in a study of T-cell memory formation after mild COVID-19. TCRdb redid the calling of the 5' RACE reads with MiXCR, one entry per CDR3 protein. This sample has some 180,000 distinct CDR3 sequences, with around 18% found just once. The sequencing sample was made of PBMCs or a T cell subset sorted from them (not recorded which). The origin of the receptors is a man younger than 30 who had mild COVID-19 (a few samples of this study predate the infection). Cell type and time point are not known.

CDR3 in DNA: TGCGCCAGCCGAGGGGCGGGGGGGCCTTACAATGAGCAGTTCTTC. Its translation: CASRGAGGPYNEQFF. J is TRBJ2-1 and V is TRBV5-1, with TRBD2 matching over 9 bases. V dropped 7 bases and J dropped 4; count of bases not matched to a gene: 9. The CDR3 runs 15 residues. Germline V gene lookup returns CDR1 SGHRS and CDR2 YFSETQ. Drawing the rest from reference TRBV5-1 and TRBJ2-1, the complete variable domain is KAGVTQTPRYLIKTRGQQVTLSCSPISGHRSVSWYQQTPGQGLQFLFEYFSETQRNKGNFPGRFSGRQFSNSRSEMNVSTLELGDSALYLCASRGAGGPYNEQFFGPGTRLTVL.

This clonotype has just a few counts. The chain combines TRBV5-1 with TRBJ2-5, with D possibly called TRBD1 or TRBD2 (5 bases each). The CDR3 extends over 14 amino acids. Looked up from germline, CDR1 is SGHRS and CDR2 is YFSETQ. The V gene lost 6 bases and the J gene lost 1 base, with 13 bases spanning the gap. As DNA, the CDR3 is TGCGCCAGCATTCGGGACGACTCCCAAGAGACCCAGTACTTC. Its translation: CASIRDDSQETQYF.

The genes are TRBV6-6 and TRBJ1-2; TRBD1 agrees at 9 bases. Germline V lookup: CDR1 MNHNY, CDR2 SVGAGI (reference sequence). The V and J ends lost 9 bases and 1 base, in that order; junction bases with no gene match: 6. The CDR3 consists of 14 residues. The CDR3 protein is CASTYRGLNYGYTF. The CDR3 DNA follows: TGTGCCAGTACTTACAGGGGGCTTAACTATGGCTACACCTTC.

There are many counts of this clonotype. The rearrangement links TRBV5-1 to TRBJ2-3; possibly TRBD1 or TRBD2 for D (6 bases each). In germline, CDR1 is SGHRS, CDR2 YFSETQ. V was shortened by 4 bases and J by 4 bases, with 13 bases between the two germline ends. This CDR3 comprises 14 residues. In DNA, the CDR3 is TGCGCCAGCAGCCGGGGGACATTTGCAGATACGCAGTATTTT. The encoded protein is CASSRGTFADTQYF. The full variable domain, its missing parts supplied by reference TRBV5-1 and TRBJ2-3, is KAGVTQTPRYLIKTRGQQVTLSCSPISGHRSVSWYQQTPGQGLQFLFEYFSETQRNKGNFPGRFSGRQFSNSRSEMNVSTLELGDSALYLCASSRGTFADTQYFGPGTRLTVL.

This clonotype was picked up a small number of times. The chain carries TRBV29-1 and TRBJ1-1; D is unresolved. Germline V gene lookup returns CDR1 SQVTM and CDR2 ANQGSEA. Trimming removed 2 bases at V and 0 bases at J, with 7 bases between. This CDR3 is 13 amino acids long. CDR3 nucleotide sequence: TGCAGCGTTGAACACAGCATGAACACTGAAGCTTTCTTT. It translates to CSVEHSMNTEAFF.

This clonotype was found a few times. This chain uses TRBV4-2 with TRBJ2-7; D unresolved. V shed 1 base and J shed 2 bases, with 9 bases lying between them. CDR1 is LGHNA and CDR2 is YNFKEQ in the germline V gene. The CDR3 is 14 residues long. As DNA, the CDR3 is TGTGCCAGCAGCCAAGGAGGCGACGCCTACGAGCAGTACTTC. Translation: CASSQGGDAYEQYF.

The chain is built from TRBV7-2 and TRBJ2-3; the D gene could be TRBD1 or TRBD2 (6 bases each). Trimming left V 2 bases short and J 2 bases short, with 8 bases between. CDR3 length: 14 amino acids. Per germline, CDR1 SGHTA and CDR2 FQGNSA. This chain's CDR3 is CASSLRGVTDTQYF. Here the CDR3 DNA reads TGTGCCAGCAGCTTAAGGGGGGTCACAGATACGCAGTATTTT.

The chain has TRBV9 and TRBJ2-1, with 8 bases that match TRBD2. J was trimmed by 7 bases and V by 2 bases; bases with no gene match: 26. Germline V gene sequence: CDR1 SGDLS, CDR2 YYNGEE. This CDR3 spans 21 amino acids. The CDR3 DNA is TGTGCCAGCAGCGTGGGACCCATGGGCGGGGGGCCGACGCGTCAGATGAATGAGCAGTTCTTC. Translation gives CASSVGPMGGGPTRQMNEQFF.

This clonotype appeared a few times. Relative to the germline gene, one junction end is altered; a read error may explain this. This sequence joins TRBV7-7 and TRBJ2-5, with 10 bases identical to TRBD2. The CDR3 has 16 residues. Germline V gives CDR1 SSHAT, CDR2 FNYEAQ (reference sequence). CDR3 DNA: TGTGCTAGCAGTAGGACTAGCGGCCCTTCGAGAGAGACCCAGTACTTC. Translating gives CASSRTSGPSRETQYF.

The V call is TRBV7-2, the J call TRBJ2-7; 8 nucleotides agree with TRBD2. The CDR3 sequence is 15 residues long. V lost 5 bases and J lost 2; bases outside the gene matches: 8. CDR1 is SGHTA, CDR2 FQGNSA, per germline. This chain's CDR3 is CASSIPGLGTYEQYF. The DNA for the CDR3 is TGTGCCAGCAGCATACCGGGACTAGGGACCTACGAGCAGTACTTC.

This clonotype was observed a handful of times. V and J are TRBV1 and TRBJ1-5. TRBV1 is annotated as a pseudogene. The CDR3 spans 13 residues. The CDR3 region has the DNA TGCACCAGTGCTAGGGCTTGGAGGGAGCATCAGCATTTT. Translating gives CTSARAWREHQHF.

This clonotype was seen a handful of times. The rearrangement links TRBV5-1 to TRBJ2-5; no reliable D call. CDR3 length: 13 amino acids. Trimming took off 5 bases at V and 2 bases at J, with 10 bases between the two ends. Germline V gene lookup returns CDR1 SGHRS and CDR2 YFSETQ. This CDR3 is CASRSGPQETQYF. The CDR3 DNA is TGCGCCAGCAGGTCCGGGCCACAAGAGACCCAGTACTTC.

This clonotype has just a few counts. The chain links TRBV20-1 to TRBJ2-3; D unresolved. The CDR3 runs to 13 residues. Germline V CDR1 and CDR2: DFQATT, SNEGSKA (reference sequence). V lost 1 base to trimming and J lost 0 bases, with 5 bases between them. CDR3 sequence reads: CSARGPSTDTQYF. The CDR3 DNA reads as TGCAGTGCTAGAGGCCCCAGCACAGATACGCAGTATTTT.

There are a few counts of this clonotype. J is TRBJ1-2 and V is TRBV7-9; D gene uncertain. CDR3 length: 13 residues. Trimming removed 4 bases at V and 3 bases at J, with 9 bases between. Germline CDR1 SEHNR, CDR2 FQNEAQ (reference sequence). This CDR3 is CASSSPHYYGYTF. CDR3 DNA sequence: TGTGCCAGCAGCTCCCCCCATTACTATGGCTACACCTTC.

This clonotype was counted a few times. The V call is TRBV6-1, the J call TRBJ2-7; TRBD1 agrees at 10 bases. The CDR3 totals 15 residues. V lost 3 bases, J lost 2 bases, and 4 bases stayed unmatched. The germline V gene encodes CDR1 MNHNS and CDR2 SASEGT. The CDR3 sequence is CASSDLGQGTYEQYV. For the CDR3, the DNA is TGTGCCAGCAGTGACCTGGGACAGGGGACCTACGAGCAGTACGTC.

This clonotype was seen at least ten times. V is TRBV5-5 and J is TRBJ1-3, with D perhaps matching TRBD1 (5 bases). Germline assignment: CDR1 SGHKS and CDR2 YYEKEE (reference sequence). This CDR3 spans 15 amino acids. The germline V and J ends were trimmed by 4 bases and 0 bases, with 11 bases remaining between them. For the CDR3, the DNA is TGTGCCAGCAGCCAAACAGGAAACTCTGGAAACACCATATATTTT. The encoded protein is CASSQTGNSGNTIYF.

The table lists this clonotype with a few counts. V usage is TRBV7-2 and J usage is TRBJ2-3; D remains unclear. V was pared by 5 bases and J by 3 bases, with 9 bases between. Germline V lookup: CDR1 SGHTA, CDR2 FQGNSA. This CDR3 is built from 13 residues. This chain's CDR3 is CASSGQRTDTQYF. The CDR3 nucleotides are TGTGCCAGCAGCGGGCAGAGGACAGATACGCAGTATTTT.

J is TRBJ1-2 and V is TRBV5-1; 8 bases align to TRBD1. The V and J ends lost 3 bases and 6 bases, in that order; junction bases with no gene match: 4. CDR3 size: 13 residues. Germline assignment: CDR1 SGHRS and CDR2 YFSETQ. CDR3 in DNA: TGCGCCAGCAGCTCTCAGGGGGCGGATGGCTACACCTTC. The encoded protein is CASSSQGADGYTF.

The V and J genes are TRBV7-2 and TRBJ1-2; D is uncertain. The CDR3 has 13 amino acids. Germline assignment: CDR1 SGHTA and CDR2 FQGNSA. The ends were cut back, 5 bases at V and 7 bases at J, with 14 bases in the middle. The CDR3 sequence: CASSTRVSRGYTF. As DNA, the CDR3 is TGTGCCAGCAGCACCCGGGTCAGCCGTGGCTACACCTTC.

The chain uses TRBV4-3 and TRBJ1-6; 9 bases match TRBD1. CDR3 length: 19 amino acids. CDR1 LGHNA and CDR2 YSLEER come from the germline V gene. The V and J ends lost 2 bases and 0 bases, in that order; junction bases with no gene match: 8. CDR3 in amino acids: CASSQSYRGLSSYNSPLHF. The CDR3, as DNA: TGCGCCAGCAGCCAATCCTACAGGGGGCTCAGCTCCTATAATTCACCCCTCCACTTT.

The chain recombines TRBV15 with TRBJ1-6; unclear D gene. Trimming shortened V by 9 bases and J by 4 bases, and 7 bases separated the two germline ends. This CDR3 spans 12 amino acids. Germline V gene lookup returns CDR1 LNHNV and CDR2 YYDKDF (reference sequence). The CDR3 here is CATRNYNSPLHF. DNA of the CDR3: TGTGCCACTCGGAATTATAATTCACCCCTCCACTTT. Filled out from reference TRBV15 and TRBJ1-6, the complete variable domain reads DAMVIQNPRYQVTQFGKPVTLSCSQTLNHNVMYWYQQKSSQAPKLLFHYYDKDFNNEADTPDNFQSRRPNTSFCFLDIRSPGLGDTAMYLCATRNYNSPLHFGNGTRLTVT.

The sample holds a few counts of this clonotype. This rearrangement joins TRBV7-2 to TRBJ2-1, with a possible D match to TRBD2 (6 bases). V lost 1 base and J lost 8, with 12 bases in between. The CDR3 loop spans 14 amino acids. The germline V gene encodes CDR1 SGHTA and CDR2 FQGNSA. CDR3 region: CASSLGAGSYEQFF. The CDR3 nucleotides are TGTGCCAGCAGCTTAGGGGCGGGATCCTATGAGCAGTTCTTC.

This clonotype was detected a few times. The chain has TRBV6-5 and TRBJ2-3, with a weak D call TRBD2 (6 bases). Germline V gene lookup returns CDR1 MNHEY and CDR2 SVGAGI. V lost 4 bases to trimming and J lost 9 bases, with 20 bases between them. The CDR3 has 15 amino acids. CDR3 in DNA: TGTGCCAGCAGTTGGGATTGGCGACCGGAGGGGACGCAGTATTTT. Its protein product is CASSWDWRPEGTQYF.

The V call is TRBV5-1, the J call TRBJ1-4; D is unresolved. This CDR3 is built from 15 residues. CDR1 and CDR2 (germline): SGHRS, YFSETQ. V was trimmed by 0 bases and J by 5 bases, leaving 11 bases between them. The CDR3 sequence is CASSLGQTSNEKLFF. As DNA, the CDR3 is TGCGCCAGCAGCTTGGGGCAGACAAGCAATGAAAAACTGTTTTTT.

The V gene is TRBV6-6, the J gene TRBJ2-1, with TRBD2 as a possible D gene (6 bases). This CDR3 spans 12 amino acids. Trimming took off 6 bases at V and 6 bases at J, with 9 bases between the two ends. Germline CDR1 and CDR2: MNHNY and SVGAGI (reference sequence). In nucleotides, the CDR3 is TGTGCCAGCAGACGGGGGTTCAATGAGCAGTTCTTC. It translates to CASRRGFNEQFF.

This clonotype was recorded a few times. The V gene is TRBV7-2, the J gene TRBJ2-7; the match to TRBD1 covers 7 bases. Per the germline V gene, CDR1 is SGHTA and CDR2 is FQGNSA. V dropped 5 bases and J dropped 2; count of bases not matched to a gene: 6. This CDR3 contains 14 residues. CDR3 bases: TGTGCCAGCAGCCGAGGGACAGTAACCTACGAGCAGTACTTC. As protein: CASSRGTVTYEQYF.

Comment on this clonotype: One end of the junction is discordant with germline, which a read error may explain. This chain uses TRBV6-2 or TRBV6-3 with TRBJ1-6, with 7 bases lining up with TRBD1. CDR3 size: 12 residues. The germline V gene encodes CDR1 MNHEY and CDR2 SVGEGT. The CDR3 sequence: CASSYLGQGDRF. The DNA of the CDR3 is TGTGCCAGCAGTTACTTAGGGCAGGGGGACCGCTTT.

The chain has TRBV5-1 and TRBJ1-1, with 7 positions matching TRBD1. This CDR3 is 12 amino acids long. V lost 0 bases to trimming and J lost 8 bases; unmatched junction nucleotides: 1. In germline, CDR1 is SGHRS, CDR2 YFSETQ. CDR3: CASSLEGAEAFF. The CDR3 DNA is TGCGCCAGCAGCTTGGAGGGGGCAGAAGCTTTCTTT.

This rearrangement joins TRBV7-2 to TRBJ2-1, with D unresolved. CDR3 size: 12 residues. V dropped 3 bases and J dropped 10 bases, with 10 bases sitting between them. Germline values: CDR1 SGHTA, CDR2 FQGNSA. CDR3 DNA sequence: TGTGCCAGCAGCTTCGGTTTTCGAGAGCAGTTCTTC. Encoded protein: CASSFGFREQFF.

The sample holds a few counts of this clonotype. This chain links TRBV10-3 with TRBJ2-7; D assignment may be TRBD1 or TRBD2 (6 bases each). Germline CDR1 and CDR2: ENHRY and SYGVKD. Trimming removed 2 bases from V and 5 bases from J, with 19 bases in between. The CDR3 is 16 amino acids. This chain's CDR3 is CAISEPAPGAFHEQYV. CDR3 nucleotide sequence: TGTGCCATCAGTGAGCCCGCCCCGGGGGCCTTCCACGAGCAGTACGTC.

The gene calls are TRBV9 and TRBJ1-4; the D is unclear. The germline V and J ends were trimmed by 0 bases and 7 bases, with 13 bases remaining between them. This CDR3 is built from 15 residues. From germline, CDR1 is SGDLS and CDR2 YYNGEE. The CDR3: CASSVDGEAGEKLFF. In DNA, the CDR3 is TGTGCCAGCAGCGTAGACGGGGAGGCTGGTGAAAAACTGTTTTTT. Full variable domain (rest looked up from reference TRBV9 and TRBJ1-4): DSGVTQTPKHLITATGQRVTLRCSPRSGDLSVYWYQQSLDQGLQFLIQYYNGEERAKGNILERFSAQQFPDLHSELNLSSLELGDSALYFCASSVDGEAGEKLFFGSGTQLSVL.